Described below is a single T cell receptor (beta chain) sequence and its context. Antigen: not known. Produced via immunoSEQ multiplex PCR; TCRdb's table is partial and in-frame only. Of over 85,000 clones in the sample, roughly four fifths were seen once. This entry comes from a study of radiotherapy plus CTLA-4 blockade in lung cancer. Findings and caveats of the study: TCR clones of tumor origin grew in blood after radiotherapy plus ipilimumab.

Trimming cost V 6 bases and J 6 bases, with 9 bases left between them. This CDR3 comprises 12 residues. Germline values: CDR1 MNHNY, CDR2 SVGAGI (reference sequence). The source is a human donor with non-small cell lung cancer that progressed on radiotherapy plus ipilimumab. The sequencing here drew on peripheral blood, taken from a patient treated with radiotherapy plus ipilimumab. The chain has TRBV6-6 and TRBJ2-1; D may be TRBD1 (6 bases). The CDR3 nucleotides are TGTGCCAGCAGCCTCAGGGGCAATGAGCAGTTCTTC. It codes for CASSLRGNEQFF.